The present entry profiles one T cell receptor beta chain with its context. Clones were read by immunoSEQ multiplex PCR, and TCRdb kept only the in-frame ones, dropping some. The sample contains about 310,000 clones, 87% of which appear only once. The sample comes from a study of blood T cell repertoires in COVID-19. This CDR3 is 13 amino acids long. Trimming took 6 bases from V and 1 from J, leaving 9 bases between them. Looked up from germline, CDR1 is SGHDN and CDR2 is FVKESK. This sequence joins TRBV14 and TRBJ1-1; maybe TRBD1 (6 bases). The source material was PBMCs or T cells enriched from blood (not recorded which). This clonotype was obtained from a woman younger than 35 who had recovered from COVID-19. CDR3 in amino acids: CASSKDRNTEAFF. CDR3 in DNA: TGTGCCAGCAGTAAGGACAGGAACACTGAAGCTTTCTTT.